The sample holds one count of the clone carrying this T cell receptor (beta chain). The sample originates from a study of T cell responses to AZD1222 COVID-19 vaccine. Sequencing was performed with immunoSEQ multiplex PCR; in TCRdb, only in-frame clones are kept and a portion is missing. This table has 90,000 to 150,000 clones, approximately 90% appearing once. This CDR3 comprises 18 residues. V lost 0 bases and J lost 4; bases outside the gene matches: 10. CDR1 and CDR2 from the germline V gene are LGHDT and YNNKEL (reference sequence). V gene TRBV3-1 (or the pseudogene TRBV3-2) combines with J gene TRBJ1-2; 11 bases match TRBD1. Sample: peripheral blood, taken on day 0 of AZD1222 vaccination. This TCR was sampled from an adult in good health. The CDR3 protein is CASSQEQILGQGAYGYTF. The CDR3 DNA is TGTGCCAGCAGCCAAGAGCAGATCCTCGGACAGGGGGCCTATGGCTACACCTTC.